The 16 T cell receptor beta chains in this list originate from one sample, sequenced in a study of blood T cell repertoires in COVID-19. TCRdb's copy holds only in-frame clones and misses some; the assay was immunoSEQ multiplex PCR. The repertoire holds roughly 220,000 clones, with almost 90% as singletons. Sequences were obtained from PBMCs or T cells enriched from blood (not recorded which). Source of these receptors: a woman aged 45 to 65 with acute COVID-19.

The CDR3 DNA is TGTGCCAGTAGTATTTGGGCAGTAGGCAATCAGCCCCAGCATTTT. Translating it yields CASSIWAVGNQPQHF. The rearrangement uses TRBV19 and TRBJ1-5; no reliable D call. The CDR3 has 15 amino acids. Looked up from germline, CDR1 is LNHDA and CDR2 is SQIVND (reference sequence). V lost 3 bases and J lost 2, with 11 bases in between.

The chain recombines TRBV9 with TRBJ1-6; 7 nucleotides agree with TRBD1. This CDR3 has 17 amino acids. V dropped 3 bases and J dropped 0; count of bases not matched to a gene: 6. CDR1 is SGDLS and CDR2 is YYNGEE in the germline V gene. The CDR3 nucleotides are TGTGCCAGCAGCGGAAGACAGGGAAGCTCCTATAATTCACCCCTCCACTTT. Translation: CASSGRQGSSYNSPLHF.

This chain links TRBV28 with TRBJ1-6; D is undetermined. The germline V and J ends were trimmed by 2 bases and 5 bases, with 7 bases remaining between them. Germline values: CDR1 MDHEN, CDR2 SYDVKM. This CDR3 region has 14 residues. CDR3 loop: CASSLTRDNSPLHF. For the CDR3, the DNA is TGTGCCAGCAGTTTAACTCGGGATAATTCACCCCTCCACTTT.

The J gene is TRBJ1-6, the V gene TRBV5-4, with D possibly TRBD1 on 5 matching bases. This CDR3 spans 15 amino acids. Trimming shortened V by 2 bases and J by 6 bases, and 12 bases separated the two germline ends. The germline V gene encodes CDR1 SGHNT and CDR2 YYREEE (reference sequence). Here the CDR3 reads CASSFDSLRNSPLHF. The CDR3 DNA sequence: TGTGCCAGCAGCTTCGACAGCCTCCGTAATTCACCCCTCCACTTT. Together with reference TRBV5-4 and TRBJ1-6, the CDR3 gives the full variable domain: ETGVTQSPTHLIKTRGQQVTLRCSSQSGHNTVSWYQQALGQGPQFIFQYYREEENGRGNFPPRFSGLQFPNYSSELNVNALELDDSALYLCASSFDSLRNSPLHFGNGTRLTVT.

This chain uses TRBV18 with TRBJ2-3, with 8 bases matching TRBD1. Trimming took 3 bases from V and 4 from J; bases not matched to a gene: 6. CDR3 length: 15 residues. In germline, CDR1 is KGHSH, CDR2 LQKENI. The CDR3: CASSPDRAGADTQYF. The DNA of the CDR3 is TGTGCCAGCTCACCGGACAGGGCAGGAGCAGATACGCAGTATTTT.

This chain links TRBV5-6 with TRBJ1-1; D unresolved. CDR1 is SGHDT and CDR2 is YYEEEE in the germline V gene. The CDR3 is 11 amino acids. V was trimmed by 1 base and J by 8 bases, leaving 6 bases between them. CDR3 sequence (DNA): TGTGCCAGCAGCTTGTTGAGAGAAGCTTTCTTT. Translation gives CASSLLREAFF.

The V gene is TRBV6-1, the J gene TRBJ1-3, with 8 bases identical to TRBD1. This CDR3 has 15 residues. The V and J ends lost 2 bases and 3 bases, in that order; junction bases with no gene match: 3. The germline CDR1 and CDR2 sequences are MNHNS and SASEGT. In DNA, the CDR3 is TGTGCCAGCAGTGAACGGGACAGGATTGGAAACACCATATATTTT. Translation gives CASSERDRIGNTIYF.

V is TRBV11-3 and J is TRBJ2-5; 10 bases map to TRBD2. Trimming removed 0 bases from V and 4 bases from J; junction bases left unmatched: 14. The CDR3 consists of 19 residues. The germline V gene encodes CDR1 SGHNT and CDR2 YENEEA. CDR3 DNA: TGTGCCAGCAGCTTAGAAGAGGGGGCTAGCGGGAGACTCTTAGAGACCCAGTACTTC. This translates into CASSLEEGASGRLLETQYF.

The chain recombines TRBV6-5 with TRBJ1-1; D remains ambiguous. In germline, CDR1 is MNHEY, CDR2 SVGAGI. The V gene lost 0 bases and the J gene lost 2 bases, with 10 bases spanning the gap. The CDR3 spans 15 residues. The CDR3 DNA reads as TGTGCCAGCAGTTACTCGGCCATGGGCAACACTGAAGCTTTCTTT. Translation: CASSYSAMGNTEAFF.

This chain connects TRBV28 to TRBJ2-7; D is possibly TRBD2 (6 bases). CDR3 length: 12 residues. Germline assignment: CDR1 MDHEN and CDR2 SYDVKM. Trimming left V 3 bases short and J 3 bases short, with 6 bases between. The DNA of the CDR3 is TGTGCCAGCAGTTTTAGCGGCTACGAGCAGTACTTC. Its protein is CASSFSGYEQYF.

The J gene is TRBJ2-5, the V gene TRBV5-1, with a tentative D call TRBD1 (6 bases). The V gene's germline CDR1 is SGHRS and CDR2 YFSETQ. V was cut by 4 bases and J by 4 bases, with 11 bases left in between. The CDR3 consists of 13 residues. CDR3 sequence reads: CASSLGQPETQYF. CDR3 DNA sequence: TGCGCCAGCAGCCTTGGACAGCCAGAGACCCAGTACTTC.

The genes are TRBV6-5 and TRBJ1-2, with a tentative D call TRBD1 (5 bases). CDR1 and CDR2 from the germline V gene are MNHEY and SVGAGI. V was shortened by 3 bases and J by 7 bases, with 15 bases between the two germline ends. The CDR3 has 14 amino acids. CDR3 coding DNA: TGTGCCAGCAGTTATGGAGGGGCAGGCGGTGGCTACACCTTC. Encoded protein: CASSYGGAGGGYTF.

The chain combines TRBV27 with TRBJ2-1, with D possibly being TRBD1 (5 bases). Germline V gene lookup returns CDR1 MNHEY and CDR2 SMNVEV (reference sequence). Trimming pared 5 bases from V and 6 bases from J, leaving 20 bases between. This CDR3 region has 16 residues. CDR3 sequence (DNA): TGTGCCAGCAGTGTTAACGCAGGGTTTTGGCGCAATGAGCAGTTCTTC. It codes for CASSVNAGFWRNEQFF.

The table lists this clone with a few counts. The chain links TRBV5-4 to TRBJ2-7; D is possibly TRBD1 (7 bases). Germline V gives CDR1 SGHNT, CDR2 YYREEE (reference sequence). Trimming shortened V by 4 bases and J by 0 bases, and 11 bases separated the two germline ends. CDR3 length: 14 amino acids. The CDR3 protein is CASSPRDSSYEQYF. The CDR3, as DNA: TGTGCCAGCAGCCCGCGGGACAGCTCCTACGAGCAGTACTTC. The full variable domain, rest sourced from reference TRBV5-4 and TRBJ2-7, is ETGVTQSPTHLIKTRGQQVTLRCSSQSGHNTVSWYQQALGQGPQFIFQYYREEENGRGNFPPRFSGLQFPNYSSELNVNALELDDSALYLCASSPRDSSYEQYFGPGTRLTVT.

This chain joins TRBV5-5 and TRBJ2-1, with TRBD2 identical over 11 bases. Germline V gene lookup returns CDR1 SGHKS and CDR2 YYEKEE (reference sequence). The CDR3 extends over 16 amino acids. V was pared by 0 bases and J by 2 bases, with 1 base of the junction left unmatched. The CDR3 loop reads CASSLALAGAYNEQFF. For the CDR3, the DNA is TGTGCCAGCAGCTTGGCACTAGCGGGAGCCTACAATGAGCAGTTCTTC.

The chain is built from TRBV11-3 and TRBJ2-1; tentatively, D is TRBD1 (6 bases). The CDR3 loop spans 15 amino acids. V lost 1 base to trimming and J lost 7 bases, with 14 bases between them. CDR1 and CDR2 from the germline V gene are SGHNT and YENEEA. As DNA, the CDR3 is TGTGCCAGCAGCTTAGGGGGAGACAGGTCGAATGAGCAGTTCTTC. Protein sequence: CASSLGGDRSNEQFF.